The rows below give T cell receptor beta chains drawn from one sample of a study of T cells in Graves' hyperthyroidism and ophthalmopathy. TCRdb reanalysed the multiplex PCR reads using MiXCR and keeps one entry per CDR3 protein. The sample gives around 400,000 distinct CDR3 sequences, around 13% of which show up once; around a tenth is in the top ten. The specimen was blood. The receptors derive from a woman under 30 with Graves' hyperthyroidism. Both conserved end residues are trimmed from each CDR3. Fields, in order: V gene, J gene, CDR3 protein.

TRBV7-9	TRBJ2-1	ASSLTRDSMGYNEQF
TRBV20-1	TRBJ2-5	SAARGQETQY
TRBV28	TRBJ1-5	ASSLRWDQPQH
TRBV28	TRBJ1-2	ASRRPGGSNYGYT
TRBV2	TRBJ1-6	ASSDGQGSSPLH
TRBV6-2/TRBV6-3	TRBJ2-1	ASSYSPPSGLYNEQF
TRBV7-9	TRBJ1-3	ASRENTIY
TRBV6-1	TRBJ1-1	ASPQTGTAMSTEAF
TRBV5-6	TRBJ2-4	ASSFRASGSLAAKNIQY
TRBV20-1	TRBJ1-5	SASAGPGVRPQH
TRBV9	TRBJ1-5	ASSVGDHGNQPQH
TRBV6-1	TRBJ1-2	ASSIGPGTAGYT
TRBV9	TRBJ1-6	ASSPSRANYNSPLH
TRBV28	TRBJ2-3	ASIAAGAGPPVYHTDTQY
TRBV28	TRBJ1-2	ASSLIGIATAYGYT
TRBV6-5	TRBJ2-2	ASSSPGDTGELF
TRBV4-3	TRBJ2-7	ASSNGYSYEQY
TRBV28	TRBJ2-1	ASSFWGQAVFFSSYNEQF
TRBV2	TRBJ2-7	ASNPKTQGREQY
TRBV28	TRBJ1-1	ASSRDRVAEAF
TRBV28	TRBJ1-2	ASSFGRRGYGYT
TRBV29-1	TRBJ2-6	SVGTGTPSGANVLT
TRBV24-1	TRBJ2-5	ATSRGDPQETQY
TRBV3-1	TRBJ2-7	ASSPRSSHEQY
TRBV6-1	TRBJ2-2	ASIAGLAGTGELF
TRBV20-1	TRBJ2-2	SAAYTGTNTGELF
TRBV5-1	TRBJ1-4	ASSLNPNEKLF
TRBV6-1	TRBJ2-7	ASSDLDSVSYEQY
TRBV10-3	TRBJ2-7	AISDSSSYEQY
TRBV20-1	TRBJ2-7	SASIGLYEQY
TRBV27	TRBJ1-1	ASSPGQSNTEAF
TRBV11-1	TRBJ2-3	ASSLGRTTDTQY
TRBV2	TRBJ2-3	AGRLAGEPDTQY
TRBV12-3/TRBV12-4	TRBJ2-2	ASSFATPNDGELF
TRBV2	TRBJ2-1	ASIGLARSYNEQF
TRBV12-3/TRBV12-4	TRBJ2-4	ASSLSDAKNIQY
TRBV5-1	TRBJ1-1	ASSLGGVEAF
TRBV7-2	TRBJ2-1	ASSSTSYEQF
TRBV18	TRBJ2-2	ASRGGTPNTGELF
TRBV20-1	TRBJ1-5	SARDEKFGQGGNQPQH
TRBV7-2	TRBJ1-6	ASSLVRDVNSPLH
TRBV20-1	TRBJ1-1	SANGQGRKTF
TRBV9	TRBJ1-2	ASSLRDSNYGYT
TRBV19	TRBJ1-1	ASSIEMGLTAF
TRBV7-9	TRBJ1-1	ASSLFGGANTEAF
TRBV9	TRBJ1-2	ASSVAGTGIIYGYT
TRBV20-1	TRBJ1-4	SARRETGKGKKLF
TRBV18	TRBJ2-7	ASSTGGGEQY
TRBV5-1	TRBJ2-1	ASSLEAPGEYTYNEQF
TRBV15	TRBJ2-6	ATSPRDGSHSGANVLT
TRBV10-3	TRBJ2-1	ATRGDLIPYEQF
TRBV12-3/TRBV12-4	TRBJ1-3	ASTTPGRRGNTIY
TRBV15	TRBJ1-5	ATSRASNQPQH
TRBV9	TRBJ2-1	ASSVSSLWGDEQF